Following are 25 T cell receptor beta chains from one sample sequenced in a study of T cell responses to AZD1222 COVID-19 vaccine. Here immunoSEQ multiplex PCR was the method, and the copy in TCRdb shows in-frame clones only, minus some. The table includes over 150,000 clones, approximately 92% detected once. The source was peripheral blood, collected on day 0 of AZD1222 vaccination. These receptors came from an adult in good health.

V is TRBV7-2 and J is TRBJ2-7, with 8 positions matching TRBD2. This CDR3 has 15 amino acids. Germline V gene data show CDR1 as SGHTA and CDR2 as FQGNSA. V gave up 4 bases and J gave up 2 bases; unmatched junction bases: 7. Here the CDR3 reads CASSSPGGGPYEQYF. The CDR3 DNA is TGTGCCAGCAGCTCCCCCGGGGGGGGTCCCTACGAGCAGTACTTC.

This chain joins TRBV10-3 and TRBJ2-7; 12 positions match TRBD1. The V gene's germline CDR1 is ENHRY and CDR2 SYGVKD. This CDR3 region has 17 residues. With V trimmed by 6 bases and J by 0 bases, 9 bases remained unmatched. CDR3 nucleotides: TGTGCCATCAGGGGGGGACAGGGGGCGAATAGCTCCTACGAGCAGTACTTC. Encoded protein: CAIRGGQGANSSYEQYF.

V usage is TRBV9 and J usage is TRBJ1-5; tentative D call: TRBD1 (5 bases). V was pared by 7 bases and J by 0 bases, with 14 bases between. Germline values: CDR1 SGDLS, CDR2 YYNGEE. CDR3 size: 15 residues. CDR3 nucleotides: TGTGCCAGCGGGCGGGGCCGAGATAGCAATCAGCCCCAGCATTTT. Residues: CASGRGRDSNQPQHF. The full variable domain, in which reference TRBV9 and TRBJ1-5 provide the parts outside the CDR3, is DSGVTQTPKHLITATGQRVTLRCSPRSGDLSVYWYQQSLDQGLQFLIQYYNGEERAKGNILERFSAQQFPDLHSELNLSSLELGDSALYFCASGRGRDSNQPQHFGDGTRLSIL.

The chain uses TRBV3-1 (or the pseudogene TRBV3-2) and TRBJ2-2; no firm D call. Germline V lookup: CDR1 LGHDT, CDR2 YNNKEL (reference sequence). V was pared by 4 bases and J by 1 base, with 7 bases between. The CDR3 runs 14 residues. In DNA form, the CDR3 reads TGTGCCAGCAGCCTCTTCCAGAACACCGGGGAGCTGTTTTTT. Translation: CASSLFQNTGELFF.

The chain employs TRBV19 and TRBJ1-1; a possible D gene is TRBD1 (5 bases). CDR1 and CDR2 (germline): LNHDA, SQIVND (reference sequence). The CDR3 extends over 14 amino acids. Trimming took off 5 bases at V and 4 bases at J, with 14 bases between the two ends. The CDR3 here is CASSGGMVGTEAFF. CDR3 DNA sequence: TGTGCCAGTAGTGGGGGTATGGTGGGCACTGAAGCTTTCTTT. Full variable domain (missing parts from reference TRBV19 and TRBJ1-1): DGGITQSPKYLFRKEGQNVTLSCEQNLNHDAMYWYRQDPGQGLRLIYYSQIVNDFQKGDIAEGYSVSREKKESFPLTVTSAQKNPTAFYLCASSGGMVGTEAFFGQGTRLTVV.

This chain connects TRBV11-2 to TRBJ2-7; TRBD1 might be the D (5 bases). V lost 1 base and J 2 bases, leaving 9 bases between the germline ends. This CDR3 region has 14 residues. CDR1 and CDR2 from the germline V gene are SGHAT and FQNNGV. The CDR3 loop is CASSLGSGTYEQYV. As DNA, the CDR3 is TGTGCCAGCAGCTTAGGGTCAGGGACCTACGAGCAGTACGTC.

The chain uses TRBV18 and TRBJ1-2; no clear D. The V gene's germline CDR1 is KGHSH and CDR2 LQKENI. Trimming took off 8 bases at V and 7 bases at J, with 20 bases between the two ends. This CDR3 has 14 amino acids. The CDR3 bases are TGTGCCAGCCAACCAATTTTTCGGGATGGTGGCTACACCTTC. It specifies CASQPIFRDGGYTF.

DNA of the CDR3: TGTGCCAGTAGTGACAGCGACTCTGGAAACACCATATATTTT. It yields the protein CASSDSDSGNTIYF. V and J are TRBV19 and TRBJ1-3; possibly TRBD1 for D (5 bases). CDR1 and CDR2 from the germline V gene are LNHDA and SQIVND (reference sequence). Trimming pared 5 bases from V and 0 bases from J, leaving 8 bases between. This CDR3 spans 14 amino acids. Using reference TRBV19 and TRBJ1-3 for the parts outside the CDR3, the full variable domain is DGGITQSPKYLFRKEGQNVTLSCEQNLNHDAMYWYRQDPGQGLRLIYYSQIVNDFQKGDIAEGYSVSREKKESFPLTVTSAQKNPTAFYLCASSDSDSGNTIYFGEGSWLTVV.

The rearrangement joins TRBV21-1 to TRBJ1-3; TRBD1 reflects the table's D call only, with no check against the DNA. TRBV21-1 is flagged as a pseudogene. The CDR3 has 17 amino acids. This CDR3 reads CAGWGLQGGFSGNTIYF. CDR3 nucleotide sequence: TGTGCCGGCTGGGGCCTCCAGGGGGGATTCTCTGGAAACACCATATATTTT.

CDR3 region: CASSRRTSMADTQYF. The CDR3 DNA follows: TGTGCCAGCAGCCGTAGGACTAGCATGGCAGATACGCAGTATTTT. The V gene is TRBV5-6, the J gene TRBJ2-3, with 8 bases fitting TRBD2. Germline V gene sequence: CDR1 SGHDT, CDR2 YYEEEE. Trimming cost V 4 bases and J 4 bases; bases outside gene matches: 8. CDR3 size: 15 residues. Full variable domain (outside the CDR3, taken from reference TRBV5-6 and TRBJ2-3): DAGVTQSPTHLIKTRGQQVTLRCSPKSGHDTVSWYQQALGQGPQFIFQYYEEEERQRGNFPDRFSGHQFPNYSSELNVNALLLGDSALYLCASSRRTSMADTQYFGPGTRLTVL.

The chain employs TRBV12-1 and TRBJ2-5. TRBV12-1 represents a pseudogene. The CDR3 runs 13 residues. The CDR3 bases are TGTGCCAGCAGCCCCAGAATGGGGGAGACCCAGTACTTC. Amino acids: CASSPRMGETQYF.

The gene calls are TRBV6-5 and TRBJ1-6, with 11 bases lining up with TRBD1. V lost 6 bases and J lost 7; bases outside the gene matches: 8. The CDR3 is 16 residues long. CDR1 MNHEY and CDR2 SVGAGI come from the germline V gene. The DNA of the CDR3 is TGTGCCAGCAGCTACGGACAGGGGGCGAAAAATTCACCCCTCCACTTT. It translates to CASSYGQGAKNSPLHF.

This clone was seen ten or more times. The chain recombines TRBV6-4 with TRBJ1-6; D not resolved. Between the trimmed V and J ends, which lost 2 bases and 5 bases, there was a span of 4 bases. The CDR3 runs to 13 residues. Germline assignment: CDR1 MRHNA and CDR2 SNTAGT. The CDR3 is CASSDRDNSPLHF. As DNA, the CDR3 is TGTGCCAGCAGTGACAGGGATAATTCACCCCTCCACTTT.

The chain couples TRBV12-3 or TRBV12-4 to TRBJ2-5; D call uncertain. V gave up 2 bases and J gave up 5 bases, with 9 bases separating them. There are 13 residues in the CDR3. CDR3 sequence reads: CASSLKGMETQYF. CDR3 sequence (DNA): TGTGCCAGCAGTTTAAAGGGAATGGAGACCCAGTACTTC.

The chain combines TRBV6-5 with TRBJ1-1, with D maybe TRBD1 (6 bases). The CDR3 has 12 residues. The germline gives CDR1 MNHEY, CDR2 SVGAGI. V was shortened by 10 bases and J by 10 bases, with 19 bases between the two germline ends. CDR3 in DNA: TGTGCCACAAATAACAGGGTTTACGGAGCTTTCTTT. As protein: CATNNRVYGAFF.

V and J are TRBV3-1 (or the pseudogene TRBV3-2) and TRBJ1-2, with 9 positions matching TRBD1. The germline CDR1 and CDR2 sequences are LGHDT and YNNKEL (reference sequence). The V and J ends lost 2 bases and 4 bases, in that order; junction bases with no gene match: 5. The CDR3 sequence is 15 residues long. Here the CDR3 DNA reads TGTGCCAGCAGCCAATGGGACAGGGTAACCTATGGCTACACCTTC. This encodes CASSQWDRVTYGYTF.

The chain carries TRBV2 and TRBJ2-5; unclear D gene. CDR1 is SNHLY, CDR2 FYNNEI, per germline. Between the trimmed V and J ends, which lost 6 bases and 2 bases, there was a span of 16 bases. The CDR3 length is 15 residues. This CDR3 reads CASRDLLGSQETQYF. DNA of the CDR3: TGTGCCAGCAGGGATTTGCTCGGGTCACAAGAGACCCAGTACTTC.

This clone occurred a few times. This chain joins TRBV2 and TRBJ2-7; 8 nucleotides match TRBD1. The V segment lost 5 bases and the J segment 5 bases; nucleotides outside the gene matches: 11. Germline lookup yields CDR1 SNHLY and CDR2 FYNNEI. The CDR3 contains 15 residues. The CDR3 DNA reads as TGTGCCAGCAGTACCAACAGGGGGGTTCTTGACGAGCAGTACTTC. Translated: CASSTNRGVLDEQYF.

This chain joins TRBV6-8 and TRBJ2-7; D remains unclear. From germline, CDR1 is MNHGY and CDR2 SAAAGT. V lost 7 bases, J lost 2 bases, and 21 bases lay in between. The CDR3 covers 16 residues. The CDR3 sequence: CASMQVSFNPAYEQYV. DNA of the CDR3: TGTGCCAGCATGCAGGTTTCTTTTAACCCAGCCTACGAGCAGTACGTC.

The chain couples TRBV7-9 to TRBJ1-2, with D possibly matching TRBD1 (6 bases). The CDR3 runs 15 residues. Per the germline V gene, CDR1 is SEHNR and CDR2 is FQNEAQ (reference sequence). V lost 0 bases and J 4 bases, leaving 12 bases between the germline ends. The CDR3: CASSLAGGTPYGYTF. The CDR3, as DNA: TGTGCCAGCAGCTTAGCAGGGGGTACCCCCTATGGCTACACCTTC.

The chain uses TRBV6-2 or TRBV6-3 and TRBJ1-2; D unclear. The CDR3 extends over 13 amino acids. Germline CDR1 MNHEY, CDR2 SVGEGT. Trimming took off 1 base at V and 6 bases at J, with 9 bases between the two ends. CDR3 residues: CASSYWVRDGYTF. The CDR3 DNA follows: TGTGCCAGCAGTTACTGGGTTCGTGATGGCTACACCTTC.

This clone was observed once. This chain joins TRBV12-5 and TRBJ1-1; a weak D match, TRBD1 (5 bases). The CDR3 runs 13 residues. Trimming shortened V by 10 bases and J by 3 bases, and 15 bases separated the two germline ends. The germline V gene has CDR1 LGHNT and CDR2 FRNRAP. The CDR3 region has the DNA TGTGCTACTCTAGGGGCGCTGGACACTGAAGCTTTCTTT. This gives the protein CATLGALDTEAFF.

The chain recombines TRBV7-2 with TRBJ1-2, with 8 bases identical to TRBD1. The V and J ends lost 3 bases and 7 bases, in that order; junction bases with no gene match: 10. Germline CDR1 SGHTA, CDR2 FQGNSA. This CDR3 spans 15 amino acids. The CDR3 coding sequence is TGTGCCAGCAGCTTCCCGACAGGGGCGGTACGTGGCTACACCTTC. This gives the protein CASSFPTGAVRGYTF.

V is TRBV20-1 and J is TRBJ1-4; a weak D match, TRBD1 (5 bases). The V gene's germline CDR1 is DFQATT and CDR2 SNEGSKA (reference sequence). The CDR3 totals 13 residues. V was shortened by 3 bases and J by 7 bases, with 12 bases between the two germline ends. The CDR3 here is CSASKGAGEKLFF. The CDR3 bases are TGCAGTGCTAGTAAAGGGGCTGGTGAAAAACTGTTTTTT.

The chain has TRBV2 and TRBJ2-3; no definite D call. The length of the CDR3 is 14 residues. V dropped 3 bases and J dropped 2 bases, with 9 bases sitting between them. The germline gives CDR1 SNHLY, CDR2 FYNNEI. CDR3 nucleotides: TGTGCCAGCAGTGACTCGCTAGACACAGATACGCAGTATTTT. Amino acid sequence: CASSDSLDTDTQYF.